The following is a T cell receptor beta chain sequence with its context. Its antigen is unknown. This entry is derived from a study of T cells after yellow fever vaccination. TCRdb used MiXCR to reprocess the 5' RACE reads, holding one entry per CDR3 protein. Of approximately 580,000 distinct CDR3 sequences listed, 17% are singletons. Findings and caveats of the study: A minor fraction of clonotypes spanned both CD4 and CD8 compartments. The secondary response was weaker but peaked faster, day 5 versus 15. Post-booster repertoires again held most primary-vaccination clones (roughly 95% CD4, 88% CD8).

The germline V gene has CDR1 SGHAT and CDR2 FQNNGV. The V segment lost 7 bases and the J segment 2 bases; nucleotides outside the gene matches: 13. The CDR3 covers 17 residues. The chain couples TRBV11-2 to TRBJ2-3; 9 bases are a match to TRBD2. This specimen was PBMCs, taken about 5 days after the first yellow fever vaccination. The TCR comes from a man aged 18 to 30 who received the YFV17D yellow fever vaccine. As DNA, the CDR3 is TGTGCCAGCACTAAAACGATTCTAGCGGGGAACACAGATACGCAGTATTTT. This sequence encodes CASTKTILAGNTDTQYF.